The 16 T cell receptor beta chains below come from one sample, sequenced in a study of blood T cell repertoires in COVID-19. The data were produced by immunoSEQ multiplex PCR, yet TCRdb's version contains in-frame clones alone and is incomplete. The table lists a few hundred thousand clones, less than 90% of them singletons, with 2.5% to 3% in the top ten. The source material was PBMCs or T cells enriched from blood (not recorded which). These receptors were collected from a woman in her 30s who had recovered from COVID-19.

V is TRBV11-2 and J is TRBJ1-2, with a possible D match to TRBD1 (5 bases). The CDR3 consists of 16 residues. Germline-derived CDR1 and CDR2 are SGHAT and FQNNGV. The V end lost 2 bases, the J end lost 4 bases, and 17 bases lay between the germline ends. Here the CDR3 DNA reads TGTGCCAGCAGCTTATTAGGCGGGGGAGGAGGCTATGGCTACACCTTC. Translating gives CASSLLGGGGGYGYTF.

J is TRBJ2-1 and V is TRBV13; D is possibly TRBD2 (5 bases). CDR1 is PRHDT, CDR2 FYEKMQ, per germline (reference sequence). V was pared by 0 bases and J by 5 bases, with 14 bases between. The CDR3 is 16 residues long. The CDR3 spells CASSLGPGLAHNEQFF. Here the CDR3 DNA reads TGTGCCAGCAGCTTAGGCCCCGGACTGGCACACAATGAGCAGTTCTTC.

The chain recombines TRBV2 with TRBJ1-5; 7 bases line up with TRBD1. CDR3 length: 14 residues. V lost 6 bases, J lost 3 bases, and 5 bases stayed unmatched. Per the germline V gene, CDR1 is SNHLY and CDR2 is FYNNEI. In DNA form, the CDR3 reads TGTGCCAGCAGAGAGGGGACAGTCAATCAGCCCCAGCATTTT. It specifies CASREGTVNQPQHF.

Remarks on this clone: One end of the junction fails to match germline, which may point to a read error. This chain links TRBV5-5 with TRBJ1-5; D possibly corresponds to TRBD1 (6 bases). The CDR3 covers 15 residues. Germline V gene data show CDR1 as SGHKS and CDR2 as YYEKEE (reference sequence). CDR3 nucleotide sequence: TGTGCCAGCAGTTTGGGCAGGGACAACAATCAGCCCCAGCATTTT. Translated, it gives CASSLGRDNNQPQHF.

This chain joins TRBV7-5 and TRBJ1-5; TRBD1 is taken as the D call from the table, unchecked against the DNA. TRBV7-5 has pseudogene status. This CDR3 contains 14 residues. The CDR3 loop is CATLKDRGKQPQHF. CDR3 coding DNA: TGTGCCACCCTTAAGGACAGGGGAAAGCAGCCCCAGCATTTT.

The rearrangement joins TRBV24-1 to TRBJ2-2; 7 nucleotides align to TRBD2. The trim removed 1 base at V and 4 bases at J, leaving 8 bases unmatched. The germline V gene encodes CDR1 KGHDR and CDR2 SFDVKD. The CDR3 extends over 17 amino acids. CDR3 loop: CATSDFSGRGITGELFF. CDR3 nucleotides: TGTGCCACCAGTGATTTTTCAGGGCGGGGGATCACCGGGGAGCTGTTTTTT.

The chain uses TRBV23-1 and TRBJ2-7; TRBD2 aligns across 10 bases. TRBV23-1 is marked as an open reading frame, function uncertain. The CDR3 runs to 21 residues. V gave up 0 bases and J gave up 6 bases; unmatched junction bases: 23. Written as DNA, the CDR3 is TGCGCCAGCAGTCAATCTTCGCTGGGCCTAGCGGGAGTCCCACTCGTTTTCGAGCAGTACTTC. It translates to CASSQSSLGLAGVPLVFEQYF.

This clone is a singleton in its sample. CDR3 amino acids: CASSPRTGGGTEAFF. The CDR3 DNA follows: TGTGCCAGCAGCCCCAGGACGGGCGGGGGCACTGAAGCTTTCTTT. The V gene is TRBV3-1 (or the pseudogene TRBV3-2), the J gene TRBJ1-1; a possible D gene is TRBD1 (5 bases). This CDR3 is 15 amino acids long. V was trimmed by 4 bases and J by 4 bases, leaving 16 bases between them. Germline V gene data show CDR1 as LGHDT and CDR2 as YNNKEL (reference sequence).

The chain recombines TRBV19 with TRBJ2-3; tentatively, D is TRBD1 (6 bases). The germline gives CDR1 LNHDA, CDR2 SQIVND (reference sequence). V was cut by 7 bases and J by 5 bases, with 19 bases left in between. CDR3 length equals 15 residues. CDR3 amino acids: CASTQTGGFGDTQYF. The CDR3, as DNA: TGTGCCAGTACCCAGACAGGAGGCTTCGGAGATACGCAGTATTTT.

This clone was seen a handful of times. This chain links TRBV7-6 with TRBJ1-4; TRBD1 agrees at 8 bases. CDR3 length: 16 residues. Germline loops: CDR1 SGHVS, CDR2 FNYEAQ. The trim removed 5 bases at V and 0 bases at J, leaving 5 bases unmatched. CDR3 amino acids: CASSRNRGTTNEKLFF. CDR3 nucleotides: TGTGCCAGCAGCAGAAACAGGGGGACAACTAATGAAAAACTGTTTTTT.

This chain connects TRBV24-1 to TRBJ1-4, with TRBD1 identical over 10 bases. The V gene's germline CDR1 is KGHDR and CDR2 SFDVKD. J lost 8 bases, V lost 10 bases, and 9 bases had no gene match. This CDR3 region has 14 residues. CDR3 nucleotide sequence: TGTGCCACACAGACAGGGGGCGGAAGAGAAAAACTGTTTTTT. Residues: CATQTGGGREKLFF.

The rearrangement uses TRBV15 and TRBJ2-7; 10 bases map to TRBD1. Germline-derived CDR1 and CDR2 are LNHNV and YYDKDF (reference sequence). This CDR3 has 16 residues. With 0 bases clipped from V and 5 bases from J, the junction kept 7 bases outside the gene matches. Here the CDR3 DNA reads TGTGCCACCAGCAGAGATTGGGTGACAGGGGGCCACGAGCAGTACTTC. It codes for CATSRDWVTGGHEQYF.

This sequence joins TRBV5-4 and TRBJ2-3, with 8 bases matching TRBD1. Germline CDR1 and CDR2: SGHNT and YYREEE (reference sequence). The CDR3 runs 15 residues. The V and J ends lost 0 bases and 2 bases, in that order; junction bases with no gene match: 2. CDR3 protein: CASSLVQGVTDTQYF. As DNA, the CDR3 is TGTGCCAGCAGCTTGGTACAGGGGGTCACAGATACGCAGTATTTT.

The chain links TRBV5-6 to TRBJ1-2; 7 positions match TRBD1. The CDR3 has 14 amino acids. The J segment lost 7 bases and the V segment lost 5 bases, leaving 11 bases of the junction unmatched. The V gene's germline CDR1 is SGHDT and CDR2 YYEEEE. The CDR3 nucleotides read TGTGCCAGCAGGTCTCCTCAGGGGGTAGCTGGCTACACCTTC. Translation gives CASRSPQGVAGYTF.

In DNA, the CDR3 is TGTGCCAGCAGTACAGGGGGCTTTGGCAATGAGCAGTTCTTC. Protein product: CASSTGGFGNEQFF. The rearrangement joins TRBV6-4 to TRBJ2-1; 9 bases agree with TRBD1. V lost 5 bases to trimming and J lost 6 bases; unmatched junction nucleotides: 5. Germline V gene sequence: CDR1 MRHNA, CDR2 SNTAGT. The CDR3 sequence is 14 residues long.

The chain combines TRBV25-1 with TRBJ2-5; a weak D match, TRBD2 (5 bases). CDR3 length: 12 amino acids. V lost 1 base and J 5 bases, leaving 5 bases between the germline ends. CDR1 and CDR2 from the germline V gene are MGHDK and SYGVNS. DNA for the CDR3: TGTGCCAGCAGTGAATCGGGGGAGACCCAGTACTTC. It translates to CASSESGETQYF.